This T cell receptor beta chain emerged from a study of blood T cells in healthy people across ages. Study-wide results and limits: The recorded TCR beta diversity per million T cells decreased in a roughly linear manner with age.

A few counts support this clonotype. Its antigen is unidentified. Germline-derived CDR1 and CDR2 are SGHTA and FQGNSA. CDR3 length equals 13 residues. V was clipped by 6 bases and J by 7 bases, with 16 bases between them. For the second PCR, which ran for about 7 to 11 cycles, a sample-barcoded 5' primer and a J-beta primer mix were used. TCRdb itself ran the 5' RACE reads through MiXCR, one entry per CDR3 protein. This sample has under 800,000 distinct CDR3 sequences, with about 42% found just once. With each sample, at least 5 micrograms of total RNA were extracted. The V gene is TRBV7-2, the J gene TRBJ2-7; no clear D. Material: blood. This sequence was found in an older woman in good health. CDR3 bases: TGTGCCAGCAGGGGTAGTGGTTTCTGGGAGCAGTACTTC. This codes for CASRGSGFWEQYF.